The text below deals with one TCR beta chain. This clonotype was counted many times. Its antigen is not yet known. No per-base quality is available; no much larger clone lies one base away. Deletion took 7 bases off V and 8 bases off J, with a span of 14 bases between the germline ends. Measured from the cysteine to the phenylalanine, the CDR3 is 12 residues long. Only CDR3 DNA is held: 36 bases, read in frame from base 1. CDR1 and CDR2 were assigned from the germline V gene as MNHEY and SVGAGI. TCR beta VDJ combination and CDR3 sequence profiling used genomic DNA as the template. An Illumina HiSeq 2000 was used for TCR repertoire sequencing. The authors' analysis ran thus. Repertoires were assessed using TRBV/TRBJ rearrangement plots, CDR3 size and DJ length profiles, and Simpson's diversity index. The immunodominant clone was defined as the most abundant DNA sequence in deep sequencing data. CDR3 amino acid sequences were screened for sharing across subjects and were compared with published repertoires and the VDJdb database. Clones were called with MiXCR by TCRdb after fastp trimmed the public reads at Q25, and only in-frame beta chains were retained. Every distinct CDR3 protein forms one entry, paired with its most common genes and DNA. For this entry, the V and J calls and clone size follow TCRdb and not the study's own pipeline. Here the sample has some 190,000 distinct CDR3 sequences; 35% to 50% occur a single time. The ten top clones hold 2.9% of the sample.

In this study, sorted CD4+ and CD8+ T cells from the blood of healthy subjects and of severe aplastic anemia patients had their TCR repertoires deep-sequenced. Ficoll-Paque density gradient centrifugation was used to isolate peripheral blood mononuclear cells. Before DNA extraction, CD4+ and CD8+ T cells were sorted with FACS or magnetic beads. The data are from a study of CD8+CD57+ T cells in acquired aplastic anemia (dated by TCRdb to the late 2010s). The study in broad terms: On average, sorted CD4+ and CD8+ cells yielded around 3.4 ug of extracted DNA, with a range of about 0.19 to 30 ug. An average of approximately 10 million reads for CD4+ cells and around 11 million reads for CD8+ cells was obtained from healthy donor samples. What the research found in general, with its limitations: No significant difference in CD8+ Simpson's diversity was found between patients and healthy controls (P=0.060). Approximately 27 CD8+ CDR3 sequences were found in both patients and controls but appeared to be highly expressed in patients and within the immunodominant clones of the patients.

Material: sorted CD4+, CD8+, or CD8+CD57+ T cells (not recorded which) from PBMCs. The clonotype originates from a human donor in good health. In this chain, TRBV6-5 is recombined with TRBJ1-2; the D gene is unclear. The DNA sequence follows: TGTGCCAGCACTTCGAGGGCCTACGGCTACACCTTC. Protein translation: CASTSRAYGYTF.